This TCR beta chain came from a study of blood T cell repertoires in COVID-19 (dated by TCRdb to about 2020). Turning to the overall study: Samples covering the acute and convalescent phases of COVID-19 were provided by collaborators in the United States, Italy and Spain. The sample metadata nearly always contained a de-identified subject ID, COVID-19 status, age in years and sex. The dataset comprised deeply sampled blood TCRbeta repertoires from subjects exposed to, actively infected with, or recovered from COVID-19. Where HLA class I and class II types were available, the types were taken from metadata supplied by the sample provider, not from assay-based typing. The material from the prospective study consisted of cDNA or gDNA derived from T cells, B-cell-depleted T cells, or PBMCs. A freely available public database, intended as a resource for researchers studying the immune response to SARS-CoV-2, is where the repertoires were released. Samples came from the ongoing ImmuneRACE study (first 160 participants) plus 1,254 subjects from 6 global collaborators.

Collaborating institutions collected whole blood in K2EDTA tubes following their own protocols. Collaborator samples were shipped for TCRbeta analysis as frozen whole blood, isolated PBMCs, or DNA extracted from either sample type. Results the study describes overall, beyond this receptor: The amount of clinical and demographic metadata varied by source and participant and was provided uncurated.

A remark on this clone: Which antigen it targets is not known. It has no much larger one-base neighbor in the sample; base qualities were not kept.

Trimming removed 2 bases from V and 1 base from J, leaving 8 bases between the germline ends. The CDR3 holds 14 amino acids from the cysteine to the phenylalanine. Left in the record is the CDR3 DNA by itself, 42 bases read in frame from the first base. The germline V gene gives CDR1 as SGHAT and CDR2 as FQNNGV. TCRbeta CDR3 regions were amplified from genomic DNA using the immunoSEQ Assay, a bias-controlled multiplex PCR. In the source study's methods: The number of nucleated cells in each sample was estimated by amplification of reference gene primers within the assay. Sequence reads were collapsed and filtered to measure the absolute abundance of every unique TCRbeta CDR3 rearrangement. For each sample, productive Simpson clonality was calculated as the square root of Simpson's diversity index across productive rearrangements. What TCRdb holds here is the immuneACCESS table cut down to in-frame rearrangements. Part of the clones is not present; checked against another copy, under half of the missing clones reflect an unresolved V gene, and the others are unexplained. V and J calls and clone size are given by that table; D and trimming were obtained from the DNA. The sample table holds 150,000 or so clones, of which 70% to 80% were seen once. The top ten clones comprise 9% of the sample.

The rearrangement combines TRBV11-2 with TRBJ1-1; the D segment could be TRBD1, given 6 matching bases. The TCR originated in a woman aged 45-60 years with active or convalescent COVID-19. The sequencing sample was made of peripheral blood. This receptor has the CDR3 CASSLWTANTEAFF. The base sequence is TGTGCCAGCAGCTTATGGACAGCGAACACTGAAGCTTTCTTT.